This T cell receptor beta chain was captured by sequencing in a study of blood T cell repertoires in COVID-19. Trimming took 3 bases from V and 4 from J, leaving 15 bases between them. The CDR3 extends over 15 amino acids. The germline gives CDR1 MNHEY, CDR2 SMNVEV (reference sequence). Assay used: immunoSEQ multiplex PCR; TCRdb lists only in-frame clones, some missing. This sample has 150,000 to 250,000 clones, with around 87% found just once. The chain carries TRBV27 and TRBJ1-2, with D uncertain. This sequence originates from a woman in her 30s who had recovered from COVID-19. The source material was PBMCs or T cells enriched from blood (not recorded which). The CDR3 coding sequence is TGTGCCAGCAGTTTTTACGCCCCCGCGCTCTATGGCTACACCTTC. Translating gives CASSFYAPALYGYTF.